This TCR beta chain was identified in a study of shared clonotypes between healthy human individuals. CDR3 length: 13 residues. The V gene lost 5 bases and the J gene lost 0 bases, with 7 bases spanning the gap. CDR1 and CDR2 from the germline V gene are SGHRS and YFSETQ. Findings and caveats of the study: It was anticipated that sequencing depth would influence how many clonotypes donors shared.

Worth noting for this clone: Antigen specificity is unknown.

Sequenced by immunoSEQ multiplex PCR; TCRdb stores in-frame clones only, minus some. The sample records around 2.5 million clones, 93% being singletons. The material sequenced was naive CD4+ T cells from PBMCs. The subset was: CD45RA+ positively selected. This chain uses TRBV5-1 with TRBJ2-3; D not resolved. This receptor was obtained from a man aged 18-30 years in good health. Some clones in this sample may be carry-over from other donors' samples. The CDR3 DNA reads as TGCGCCAGCAGGAACGGGAGCACAGATACGCAGTATTTT. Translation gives CASRNGSTDTQYF.